Each of the 28 T cell receptor beta chains below was sequenced from the same sample in a study of vaccination effects on CD4 cells after COVID-19. Clones were read by immunoSEQ multiplex PCR, and TCRdb kept only the in-frame ones, dropping some. This table has 25,000 to 35,000 clones, 65% to 75% appearing once. These receptors have no known antigen. Peptide-pool stimulation followed by sequencing identified expanded antigen-specific CD4+ clonotypes in the ViraFEST assay. The culture ran for about 11 days, and then CD4+ T cells were isolated. By PCR, the person was confirmed to have had SARS-CoV-2 infection between March and December 2020. The sequences come from CD4+ T cells from PBMCs cultured with a peptide pool, collected before COVID-19 vaccination. The receptors here all came from a human donor who had a prior SARS-CoV-2 infection.

The gene calls are TRBV5-6 and TRBJ1-2; no reliable D call. Trimming pared 5 bases from V and 0 bases from J, leaving 8 bases between. This CDR3 is 13 amino acids long. Germline CDR1 and CDR2: SGHDT and YYEEEE. CDR3 protein: CASSSTPNYGYTF. The DNA for the CDR3 is TGTGCCAGCAGTTCGACTCCTAACTATGGCTACACCTTC.

The chain joins TRBV7-2 to TRBJ2-7, with D perhaps TRBD1 (5 bases). CDR1 is SGHTA, CDR2 FQGNSA, per germline. Trimming removed 7 bases at V and 7 bases at J, with 23 bases between. CDR3 length: 15 amino acids. CDR3 in DNA: TGTGCCAGCACCCCCACGAGGCAGGGCCTTTGGGAGCAGTACTTC. The encoded protein is CASTPTRQGLWEQYF. Supplemented by reference TRBV7-2 and TRBJ2-7, the full variable domain reads GAGVSQSPSNKVTEKGKDVELRCDPISGHTALYWYRQSLGQGLEFLIYFQGNSAPDKSGLPSDRFSAERTGGSVSTLTIQRTQQEDSAVYLCASTPTRQGLWEQYFGPGTRLTVT.

V usage is TRBV15 and J usage is TRBJ2-7; D possibly corresponds to TRBD2 (6 bases). Trimming left V 4 bases short and J 6 bases short, with 19 bases between. This CDR3 contains 15 residues. Germline V CDR1 and CDR2: LNHNV, YYDKDF (reference sequence). CDR3 bases: TGTGCCACCAGCACATCCGGGGGTGGGGTACGCGAGCAGTACTTC. It codes for CATSTSGGGVREQYF.

The chain uses TRBV2 and TRBJ1-1; 9 positions match TRBD1. The CDR3 extends over 17 amino acids. Germline CDR1 and CDR2: SNHLY and FYNNEI. V dropped 2 bases and J dropped 1; count of bases not matched to a gene: 8. Here the CDR3 reads CASSELGQGSSNTEAFF. The CDR3 DNA reads TGTGCCAGCAGTGAACTTGGACAGGGGTCGTCGAACACTGAAGCTTTCTTT.

Points on this clone: Relative to the germline gene, one junction end is altered; a read error may explain this. The V call is TRBV7-3, the J call TRBJ2-7; D is uncertain. The CDR3 covers 13 residues. Germline CDR1 reads SGHTA; CDR2 reads FQGTGA. The CDR3 loop is CASSLSSVGRLDF. The CDR3 DNA sequence: TGTGCCAGCAGCTTAAGTTCGGTTGGTAGGTTGGATTTC.

Here the CDR3 reads CASSPPGVSITETQYF. In nucleotides, the CDR3 is TGTGCCAGCAGCCCGCCTGGGGTTTCAATTACGGAGACCCAGTACTTC. The rearrangement joins TRBV21-1 to TRBJ2-5. TRBV21-1 counts as a pseudogene. This CDR3 is built from 16 residues.

J is TRBJ1-4 and V is TRBV9, with a weak D call TRBD1 (5 bases). Germline CDR1 SGDLS, CDR2 YYNGEE. The CDR3 is 15 residues long. Trimming removed 4 bases from V and 10 bases from J, with 20 bases in between. The CDR3 nucleotides read TGTGCCAGCAGCTCTACGAGGGATGCAAGGGGAAAACTGTTTTTT. Its protein is CASSSTRDARGKLFF.

The genes are TRBV11-2 and TRBJ2-1; D is possibly TRBD1 (5 bases). Trimming pared 3 bases from V and 12 bases from J, leaving 21 bases between. From germline, CDR1 is SGHAT and CDR2 FQNNGV. The CDR3 has 15 amino acids. The CDR3 loop is CASSFSLGPPFGQFF. The CDR3, as DNA: TGTGCCAGCAGCTTTAGTTTGGGGCCCCCATTCGGGCAGTTCTTC.

The chain recombines TRBV6-5 with TRBJ2-1; D may be TRBD2 (5 bases). Per the germline V gene, CDR1 is MNHEY and CDR2 is SVGAGI. This CDR3 spans 11 amino acids. Trimming cost V 5 bases and J 8 bases, with 7 bases left between them. The CDR3 DNA sequence: TGTGCCAGCAGTCGGAGGTATGAGCAGTTCTTC. This gives the protein CASSRRYEQFF.

The chain joins TRBV9 to TRBJ2-3; D is ambiguous. Trimming removed 3 bases at V and 6 bases at J, with 11 bases between. Looked up from germline, CDR1 is SGDLS and CDR2 is YYNGEE. The CDR3 length is 13 residues. The CDR3 DNA follows: TGTGCCAGCAGCGCCACAACCTGGGATACGCAGTATTTT. Translating it yields CASSATTWDTQYF.

V usage is TRBV3-1 (or the pseudogene TRBV3-2) and J usage is TRBJ1-2, with D tentatively TRBD1 (6 bases). Trimming took off 7 bases at V and 4 bases at J, with 16 bases between the two ends. Germline CDR1 and CDR2: LGHDT and YNNKEL (reference sequence). The CDR3 has 14 amino acids. The CDR3 sequence: CASTRGEGTYGYTF. CDR3 sequence (DNA): TGTGCCAGCACCAGGGGAGAGGGGACCTATGGCTACACCTTC.

The chain employs TRBV11-2 and TRBJ1-1; TRBD1 agrees at 8 bases. This CDR3 is 17 amino acids long. The J segment lost 4 bases and the V segment lost 3 bases, leaving 13 bases of the junction unmatched. Germline loops: CDR1 SGHAT, CDR2 FQNNGV. The CDR3 loop reads CASSLRPDRGVATEAFF. The DNA for the CDR3 is TGTGCCAGCAGCTTGCGCCCAGACAGGGGAGTCGCCACTGAAGCTTTCTTT.

The table lists this clone with a few counts. The chain combines TRBV7-9 with TRBJ1-3, with D unclear. This CDR3 has 13 amino acids. Germline assignment: CDR1 SEHNR and CDR2 FQNEAQ (reference sequence). V was clipped by 2 bases and J by 0 bases, with 2 bases between them. The CDR3 protein is CASSLPSGNTIYF. Here the CDR3 DNA reads TGTGCCAGCAGCTTACCCTCTGGAAACACCATATATTTT.

The rearrangement links TRBV24-1 to TRBJ1-1; D not resolved. In germline, CDR1 is KGHDR, CDR2 SFDVKD. Trimming left V 0 bases short and J 1 base short, with 14 bases between. The CDR3 loop spans 17 amino acids. The CDR3 region has the DNA TGTGCCACCAGTGATTTGCCGAGACTCGGAAGGAACACTGAAGCTTTCTTT. Translation gives CATSDLPRLGRNTEAFF.

The chain carries TRBV6-5 and TRBJ1-2; TRBD1 aligns across 10 bases. J was trimmed by 8 bases and V by 4 bases; bases with no gene match: 10. Germline CDR1 MNHEY, CDR2 SVGAGI. The CDR3 extends over 15 amino acids. CDR3 residues: CASSSPGQGSRGYTF. The CDR3 coding sequence is TGTGCCAGCAGTTCCCCGGGACAGGGGTCGAGGGGCTACACCTTC.

This clone appeared a few times. The chain joins TRBV30 to TRBJ1-1, with no clear D. Germline loops: CDR1 GTSNPN, CDR2 SVGIG (reference sequence). Deletions cut 5 bases from V and 5 bases from J, with 18 bases between. The CDR3 length is 14 residues. The CDR3 protein is CAWSSGSVRTEAFF. The CDR3 coding sequence is TGTGCCTGGTCCAGTGGGTCGGTAAGGACTGAAGCTTTCTTT.

The chain joins TRBV15 to TRBJ2-7; no clear D gene. Germline CDR1 LNHNV, CDR2 YYDKDF (reference sequence). The CDR3 runs 13 residues. V was shortened by 2 bases and J by 7 bases, with 12 bases between the two germline ends. The CDR3 DNA is TGTGCCACCAGCAGAAAGGTCAAGGCAGAGCAGTACTTC. This encodes CATSRKVKAEQYF.

The chain joins TRBV6-4 to TRBJ1-2, with 7 bases matching TRBD1. The junction had 12 bases not matched to a gene; V was cut back by 0 bases and J by 8 bases. CDR3 length equals 16 residues. Germline values: CDR1 MRHNA, CDR2 SNTAGT. CDR3 sequence: CASSDSINRGIRGYTF. In DNA, the CDR3 is TGTGCCAGCAGTGACTCGATCAACAGGGGAATCAGGGGCTACACCTTC.

The V and J genes are TRBV2 and TRBJ1-4; 9 bases match TRBD1. CDR3 length: 14 residues. The ends lost 6 bases at V and 5 bases at J; junction bases unmatched: 4. Germline values: CDR1 SNHLY, CDR2 FYNNEI. The CDR3 DNA reads as TGTGCCAGCAGGATGGGACAGGGAAATGAAAAACTGTTTTTT. Encoded protein: CASRMGQGNEKLFF.

This clone was counted once. The V gene is TRBV29-1, the J gene TRBJ1-5; D uncertain. In germline, CDR1 is SQVTM, CDR2 ANQGSEA. The V end lost 6 bases, the J end lost 2 bases, and 8 bases lay between the germline ends. CDR3 length: 12 residues. In nucleotides, the CDR3 is TGCAGCGTAAGGACGGGCAATCAGCCCCAGCATTTT. Translating it yields CSVRTGNQPQHF.

The V and J genes are TRBV21-1 and TRBJ1-6; no DNA check was done on the table's D call, TRBD1. TRBV21-1 is tagged as a pseudogene. The CDR3 is made up of 16 amino acids. CDR3 region: CASIRCRRQGNSPLHF. The CDR3 region has the DNA TGTGCCAGCATCCGATGTCGGCGACAGGGGAATTCACCCCTCCACTTT.

The chain joins TRBV2 to TRBJ1-5, with 7 bases aligning to TRBD1. CDR3 length: 15 amino acids. Germline V lookup: CDR1 SNHLY, CDR2 FYNNEI. J lost 2 bases, V lost 5 bases, and 6 bases had no gene match. CDR3: CASSTGEEGNQPQHF. CDR3 DNA: TGTGCCAGCAGTACAGGGGAGGAGGGCAATCAGCCCCAGCATTTT.

V usage is TRBV10-3 and J usage is TRBJ2-5; D may be TRBD1 or TRBD2 (5 bases each). Per the germline V gene, CDR1 is ENHRY and CDR2 is SYGVKD. Trimming took off 2 bases at V and 1 base at J, with 8 bases between the two ends. The CDR3 covers 14 residues. Written as DNA, the CDR3 is TGTGCCATCAGTGAGATAGGGACCCAAGAGACCCAGTACTTC. Amino acid sequence: CAISEIGTQETQYF.

This clone has more than one count but fewer than ten. J is TRBJ1-1 and V is TRBV30, with D possibly matching TRBD1 (5 bases). The CDR3 runs 12 residues. V shed 0 bases and J shed 9 bases, with 11 bases lying between them. Germline loops: CDR1 GTSNPN, CDR2 SVGIG (reference sequence). For the CDR3, the DNA is TGTGCCTGGAGTGTAGTGTACAGGCAAGCTTTCTTT. It specifies CAWSVVYRQAFF.

The chain has TRBV7-3 and TRBJ1-1; D unresolved. CDR1 SGHTA and CDR2 FQGTGA come from the germline V gene. Trimming took 2 bases from V and 1 from J, leaving 11 bases between them. The CDR3 covers 15 residues. For the CDR3, the DNA is TGTGCCAGCAGCTTAGGTGGTTGGAGGAACACTGAAGCTTTCTTT. This encodes CASSLGGWRNTEAFF.

The gene calls are TRBV11-3 and TRBJ2-7, with D uncertain. Germline CDR1 is SGHNT and CDR2 is YENEEA. Trimming removed 3 bases at V and 0 bases at J, with 9 bases between. The CDR3 runs to 14 residues. The CDR3 DNA follows: TGTGCCAGCAGCTTGGAACCTCTCTCCTACGAGCAGTACTTC. Protein product: CASSLEPLSYEQYF.

This clone was counted once. This chain uses TRBV6-2 or TRBV6-3 with TRBJ2-7, with TRBD1 identical over 7 bases. Germline trimming cut 2 bases from V and 3 bases from J; bases unmatched to any gene: 4. This CDR3 has 14 residues. Germline CDR1 and CDR2: MNHEY and SVGEGT. The chain's CDR3 is CASSYQGQYYEQYF. CDR3 in DNA: TGTGCCAGCAGTTACCAGGGACAGTACTACGAGCAGTACTTC.

The gene calls are TRBV5-8 and TRBJ2-7; D gene ambiguous. The CDR3 totals 12 residues. Looked up from germline, CDR1 is SGHTS and CDR2 is YDEGEE. V was clipped by 9 bases and J by 5 bases, with 15 bases between them. The chain's CDR3 is CANEKILNEQYF. In DNA form, the CDR3 reads TGTGCCAACGAGAAAATATTAAACGAGCAGTACTTC.